Listed below are T cell receptor beta chains from one sample, sequenced in a study of T cells after yellow fever vaccination. TCRdb processed the 5' RACE reads anew with MiXCR; each CDR3 protein has one entry. The top ten hold roughly 0.5% of the sample, which has 250,000 to 300,000 distinct CDR3 sequences, 13% seen once. The specimen comprised CD4+ T cells sorted from PBMCs, sampled 45 days after the yellow fever booster vaccination. Receptor source: a young man who received the YFV17D yellow fever vaccine. The CDR3 runs from the conserved cysteine through the conserved F or W. The D gene is left open where the match is weak. Size tells how often a clone was seen (once, few, many) or the class of an expanded clone, and some rows leave it out.

D gene: TRBD2
J gene: TRBJ2-1
V gene: TRBV10-3
clone size: NA
CDR3 length: 15
CDR3 DNA: TGTGCCACAGCAGCACTAGCGATCTCCTACAATGAGCAGTTCTTC
CDR3 protein: CATAALAISYNEQFF

D gene: TRBD2
J gene: TRBJ2-3
V gene: TRBV5-1
clone size: few
CDR3 length: 16
CDR3 DNA: TGCGCCAGCAGCTCAGGGACTAGCTTGGTCACAGATACGCAGTATTTT
CDR3 protein: CASSSGTSLVTDTQYF

D gene: NA
J gene: TRBJ2-7
V gene: TRBV7-9
clone size: few
CDR3 length: 14
CDR3 DNA: TGTGCCAGCAGCCCTGGAAGTGGAGGACGCGAGCAGTACTTC
CDR3 protein: CASSPGSGGREQYF

D gene: TRBD2
J gene: TRBJ2-5
V gene: TRBV5-1
clone size: NA
CDR3 length: 15
CDR3 DNA: TGCGCCAGCAGCTTGGTGATAGCGGGACAAGAGACCCAGTACTTC
CDR3 protein: CASSLVIAGQETQYF

D gene: TRBD2
J gene: TRBJ2-7
V gene: TRBV7-2
clone size: NA
CDR3 length: 15
CDR3 DNA: TGTGCCAGCAGCTTCAGCGGAGCGGGGACCTACGAGCAGTACTTC
CDR3 protein: CASSFSGAGTYEQYF

D gene: NA
J gene: TRBJ2-6
V gene: TRBV20-1
clone size: NA
CDR3 length: 15
CDR3 DNA: TGCAGTGCTAGCGGTTTAATCTCTGGGGCCAACGTCCTGACTTTC
CDR3 protein: CSASGLISGANVLTF

D gene: NA
J gene: TRBJ2-4
V gene: TRBV18
clone size: NA
CDR3 length: 15
CDR3 DNA: TGTGCCAGCTCACCATCCGAGGGGGATAGAAACATTCAGTACTTC
CDR3 protein: CASSPSEGDRNIQYF

D gene: NA
J gene: TRBJ2-7
V gene: TRBV30
clone size: NA
CDR3 length: 12
CDR3 DNA: TGTGCCTGGAGTCCTGCCCCCTCCGAGCAGTACTTC
CDR3 protein: CAWSPAPSEQYF

D gene: TRBD1
J gene: TRBJ2-1
V gene: TRBV29-1
clone size: NA
CDR3 length: 17
CDR3 DNA: TGCAGCGGGACAGGGGACTTTAAAGCGGGTCTCTACAATGAGCAGTTCTTC
CDR3 protein: CSGTGDFKAGLYNEQFF

D gene: NA
J gene: TRBJ2-3
V gene: TRBV7-2
clone size: few
CDR3 length: 15
CDR3 DNA: TGTGCCAGCCTTAGGGGAGGTGCAATTGGGGATACGCAGTATTTT
CDR3 protein: CASLRGGAIGDTQYF

D gene: NA
J gene: TRBJ2-2
V gene: TRBV24-1
clone size: NA
CDR3 length: 16
CDR3 DNA: TGTGCCACCAGTGATCAAACTACCGATGGCACCGGGGAGCTGTTTTTT
CDR3 protein: CATSDQTTDGTGELFF

D gene: TRBD2
J gene: TRBJ2-7
V gene: TRBV7-9
clone size: NA
CDR3 length: 17
CDR3 DNA: TGTGCCAGCAGCCGCAAGGGGGTAGCGGGAGAGAGGTACGAGCAGTACTTC
CDR3 protein: CASSRKGVAGERYEQYF

D gene: TRBD2
J gene: TRBJ2-5
V gene: TRBV2
clone size: few
CDR3 length: 14
CDR3 DNA: TGTGCCAGCAGTGCGGGACTAGCAGACGAGACCCAGTACTTC
CDR3 protein: CASSAGLADETQYF

D gene: TRBD1
J gene: TRBJ1-2
V gene: TRBV12-3/TRBV12-4
clone size: few
CDR3 length: 14
CDR3 DNA: TGTGCCAGCAGAGGACAGGGTTCTAACTATGGCTACACCTTC
CDR3 protein: CASRGQGSNYGYTF

D gene: TRBD2
J gene: TRBJ2-1
V gene: TRBV7-2
clone size: NA
CDR3 length: 16
CDR3 DNA: TGTGCCAGCAGCGACCGACTAGCGGGAGGAACTGAAGTGCAGTTCTTC
CDR3 protein: CASSDRLAGGTEVQFF

D gene: TRBD1
J gene: TRBJ1-2
V gene: TRBV4-2
clone size: few
CDR3 length: 15
CDR3 DNA: TGTGCCAGCAGCCAAACTGACAGGGGTCTGAGCGGCTACACCTTC
CDR3 protein: CASSQTDRGLSGYTF

D gene: NA
J gene: TRBJ2-1
V gene: TRBV25-1
clone size: NA
CDR3 length: 11
CDR3 DNA: TGTGCCAGCGGTAGGGGGAATGAGCAGTTCTTC
CDR3 protein: CASGRGNEQFF

D gene: TRBD2
J gene: TRBJ2-3
V gene: TRBV7-2
clone size: NA
CDR3 length: 13
CDR3 DNA: TGTGCCAGCAGCCCAATGACTAGCGGGACGCAGTATTTT
CDR3 protein: CASSPMTSGTQYF

D gene: NA
J gene: TRBJ2-3
V gene: TRBV3-1
clone size: few
CDR3 length: 15
CDR3 DNA: TGTGCCAGCAGCCGCGGAGCAGGGGGCACAGATACGCAGTATTTT
CDR3 protein: CASSRGAGGTDTQYF

D gene: NA
J gene: TRBJ2-3
V gene: TRBV7-2
clone size: NA
CDR3 length: 13
CDR3 DNA: TGTGCCAGCAGCGCCGTCCCCTCCGATACGCAGTATTTT
CDR3 protein: CASSAVPSDTQYF

D gene: NA
J gene: TRBJ2-5
V gene: TRBV2
clone size: NA
CDR3 length: 15
CDR3 DNA: TGTGCCAGCAGCGGAACACGGGCCAAACAAGAGACCCAGTACTTC
CDR3 protein: CASSGTRAKQETQYF

D gene: TRBD2
J gene: TRBJ2-5
V gene: TRBV3-1
clone size: NA
CDR3 length: 19
CDR3 DNA: TGTGCCAGCAGCCATTATGCCGGGACTAGCGGGAGGGCCCAAGAGACCCAGTACTTC
CDR3 protein: CASSHYAGTSGRAQETQYF

D gene: TRBD2
J gene: TRBJ2-1
V gene: TRBV7-3
clone size: NA
CDR3 length: 16
CDR3 DNA: TGTGCCAGCAGCTTCCGGAGACTAGCGGGCCACAATGAGCAGTTCTTC
CDR3 protein: CASSFRRLAGHNEQFF

D gene: TRBD1
J gene: TRBJ2-7
V gene: TRBV12-3/TRBV12-4
clone size: few
CDR3 length: 17
CDR3 DNA: TGTGCCAGCAGTTTAGGCAGGGGGCGTACTTTTGGCTACGAGCAGTACTTC
CDR3 protein: CASSLGRGRTFGYEQYF

D gene: NA
J gene: TRBJ2-2
V gene: TRBV4-3
clone size: NA
CDR3 length: 14
CDR3 DNA: TGCGCCAGCAGCCAAGAGGGGGCCACCGGGGAGCTGTTTTTT
CDR3 protein: CASSQEGATGELFF

D gene: TRBD2
J gene: TRBJ2-7
V gene: TRBV10-2
clone size: few
CDR3 length: 15
CDR3 DNA: TGCGCCAGCAGTGATCTAGCGGGGGTCTCCTACGAGCAGTACTTC
CDR3 protein: CASSDLAGVSYEQYF